A selection of T cell receptor beta chains follows, all from one sample in a study of T cell responses to AZD1222 COVID-19 vaccine. Using immunoSEQ multiplex PCR, the repertoire was profiled, and TCRdb retains in-frame clones only, with some absent. The sample has 250,000 to 300,000 clones; about 94% are singletons. The sample here was peripheral blood, taken 28 days after the second AZD1222 dose. These receptor sequences come from an adult who received the AZD1222 COVID-19 vaccine. The CDR3 runs from the conserved cysteine through the conserved F or W. The D gene is left open where the match is weak. Not all rows give a size; the values are once, few, many and, for expanded clones, a class.

>-|-|TRBJ2-7|TRBV2
CASSEAAYEQYF
TGTGCCAGCAGTGAAGCGGCCTACGAGCAGTACTTC
>-|-|TRBJ2-3|TRBV6-5
CASTTGSTDTQYF
TGTGCCAGCACCACTGGCTCCACAGATACGCAGTATTTT
>TRBD1|-|TRBJ2-7|TRBV12-3/TRBV12-4
CASSHGTVYEQYF
TGTGCCAGCAGCCATGGGACAGTTTATGAGCAGTACTTC
>-|-|TRBJ2-3|TRBV2
CASGSRERGTDTQYF
TGTGCCAGCGGTAGCAGGGAGAGGGGCACAGATACGCAGTATTTT
>-|few|TRBJ2-2|TRBV5-6
CASSPSGGPTGELFF
TGTGCCAGCAGCCCCTCCGGGGGGCCCACCGGGGAGCTGTTTTTT
>-|-|TRBJ1-2|TRBV9
CASSREGGLNYGYTF
TGTGCCAGCAGCCGGGAGGGGGGGCTGAACTATGGCTACACCTTC
>-|-|TRBJ2-2|TRBV11-2
CASSPGVWGELFF
TGTGCCAGCAGCCCCGGCGTTTGGGGGGAGCTGTTTTTT
>TRBD1|few|TRBJ1-1|TRBV5-6
CASSTLTGGWPEAFF
TGTGCCAGCAGCACCTTGACAGGGGGCTGGCCTGAAGCTTTCTTT
>-|-|TRBJ1-3|TRBV5-6
CASSLAAGNTIYF
TGTGCCAGCAGCTTGGCCGCTGGAAACACCATATATTTT
>-|-|TRBJ2-7|TRBV11-2
CASSSPGEGGNEQYF
TGTGCCAGCAGCTCCCCGGGAGAGGGAGGAAACGAGCAGTACTTC
>TRBD1|-|TRBJ2-1|TRBV30
CAWRTGTGVSSYNEQFF
TGTGCCTGGAGAACCGGGACAGGGGTCTCCTCCTACAATGAGCAGTTCTTC
>-|-|TRBJ1-1|TRBV6-2/TRBV6-3
CASSPNTGNTEAFF
TGTGCCAGCAGTCCGAACACGGGGAACACTGAAGCTTTCTTT
>-|few|TRBJ2-7|TRBV2
CASHRQVAYEQYF
TGTGCCAGCCACCGACAGGTAGCCTACGAGCAGTACTTC
>TRBD2|-|TRBJ2-1|TRBV19
CASSIGTSGGDEQFF
TGTGCCAGTAGTATTGGGACTAGCGGAGGGGATGAGCAGTTCTTC
>-|-|TRBJ2-5|TRBV7-9
CASSLVVAQETQYF
TGTGCCAGCAGCTTAGTGGTAGCCCAAGAGACCCAGTACTTC
>-|-|TRBJ2-3|TRBV7-2
CASSSPFTDTQYF
TGTGCCAGCAGCTCCCCCTTCACAGATACGCAGTATTTT
>-|-|TRBJ1-5|TRBV27
CASSLARGDQPQHF
TGTGCCAGCAGTTTAGCGCGAGGCGATCAGCCCCAGCATTTT
>-|-|TRBJ1-3|TRBV2
CASSKLGGPGNTIYF
TGTGCCAGCAGTAAGCTGGGGGGGCCGGGAAACACCATATATTTT
>TRBD1|-|TRBJ2-1|TRBV18
CASSQPGQSSYNEQFF
TGTGCCAGCTCACAACCGGGACAGAGCTCCTACAATGAGCAGTTCTTC
>TRBD1|-|TRBJ2-7|TRBV5-1
CASSQDRGLSYEQYF
TGCGCCAGCAGCCAGGACAGGGGCCTCTCCTACGAGCAGTACTTC
>-|-|TRBJ2-7|TRBV5-6
CASSLGRVYEQYF
TGTGCCAGCAGCTTGGGAAGGGTCTACGAGCAGTACTTC
>TRBD2|-|TRBJ2-3|TRBV3-1/TRBV3-2
CASTRGSADTQYF
TGTGCCAGCACCCGCGGGAGTGCAGATACGCAGTATTTT
>-|-|TRBJ1-2|TRBV28
CASSTNSPDNYGYTF
TGTGCCAGCAGTACGAACAGTCCGGATAACTATGGCTACACCTTC
>-|-|TRBJ2-5|TRBV20-1
CSAREWETQYF
TGCAGTGCTAGAGAATGGGAGACCCAGTACTTC
>-|-|TRBJ2-7|TRBV7-8
CASSPRRTGSYEQYF
TGTGCCAGCAGCCCGCGGCGGACTGGCTCCTACGAGCAGTACTTC
>-|-|TRBJ2-1|TRBV19
CASSTLLGPRGDEQFF
TGTGCCAGTAGTACCCTACTAGGGCCCAGGGGCGATGAGCAGTTCTTC
>-|once|TRBJ1-5|TRBV4-1
CASSPGGWGNQPQHF
TGCGCCAGCAGCCCCGGGGGCTGGGGCAATCAGCCCCAGCATTTT
>TRBD1|-|TRBJ2-1|TRBV15
CATAPGTGFFNEQFF
TGTGCCACCGCCCCCGGGACAGGGTTCTTCAATGAGCAGTTCTTC
>-|-|TRBJ2-7|TRBV9
CASSPREDILYEQYF
TGTGCCAGCAGCCCGAGAGAGGACATCCTCTACGAGCAGTACTTC
>-|-|TRBJ2-1|TRBV9
CASSASGGGPTYNEQFF
TGTGCCAGCAGCGCATCGGGGGGCGGTCCGACCTACAATGAGCAGTTCTTC
>TRBD2|-|TRBJ2-2|TRBV5-4
CASSLASGRVGTGELFF
TGTGCCAGCAGCTTGGCCAGCGGGAGAGTCGGGACCGGGGAGCTGTTTTTT
>-|-|TRBJ1-3|TRBV25-1
CASSSLGSGNTIYF
TGTGCCAGTTCCTCCTTGGGCTCTGGAAACACCATATATTTT
>-|-|TRBJ2-5|TRBV11-1
CASSKDRQETQYF
TGTGCCAGCAGCAAGGACCGACAAGAGACCCAGTACTTC
>-|-|TRBJ2-3|TRBV27
CASSLGIREDTQYF
TGTGCCAGCAGTTTAGGCATCAGGGAAGATACGCAGTATTTT
>-|-|TRBJ1-3|TRBV7-8
CASSLDRDGGNTIYF
TGTGCCAGCAGCTTGGACCGGGACGGTGGAAACACCATATATTTT
>-|-|TRBJ2-3|TRBV28
CASSPRGSGDTQYF
TGTGCCAGCAGTCCCCGTGGTAGTGGAGATACGCAGTATTTT
>TRBD2|-|TRBJ2-7|TRBV5-4
CASSLGLAQSSYEQYF
TGTGCCAGCAGCTTGGGACTAGCGCAGAGCTCCTACGAGCAGTACTTC
>TRBD1|-|TRBJ1-1|TRBV19
CASSTQTGMAFF
TGTGCCAGTAGTACCCAGACAGGGATGGCTTTCTTT
>TRBD2|-|TRBJ2-1|TRBV6-5
CASSRRTSAYEQFF
TGTGCCAGCAGCCGTCGGACTAGCGCCTATGAGCAGTTCTTC
>-|-|TRBJ2-7|TRBV5-8
CASSTGQLSSYEQYF
TGTGCCAGCAGCACTGGACAGTTGAGCTCCTACGAGCAGTACTTC
>TRBD2|-|TRBJ2-1|TRBV9
CASSTSGRAQDEQFF
TGTGCCAGCAGCACTAGCGGGAGGGCACAAGATGAGCAGTTCTTC
>-|-|TRBJ2-3|TRBV7-2
CASSLVWHRGDTQYF
TGTGCCAGCAGCTTAGTTTGGCACCGGGGAGATACGCAGTATTTT
>-|-|TRBJ2-7|TRBV12-3/TRBV12-4
CASSGQPYEQYF
TGTGCCAGCAGCGGACAGCCCTACGAGCAGTACTTC
>TRBD1|few|TRBJ1-2|TRBV10-3
CAISERDSLGYTF
TGTGCCATCAGTGAGCGGGACAGCTTGGGCTACACCTTC
>TRBD1|-|TRBJ1-1|TRBV5-5
CASSPGTVVFKNTEAFF
TGTGCCAGCAGCCCCGGGACAGTGGTTTTTAAAAACACTGAAGCTTTCTTT
>TRBD2|once|TRBJ2-7|TRBV7-2
CASSLGLAGIKDYEQYF
TGTGCCAGCAGCTTAGGCCTAGCGGGAATCAAAGACTACGAGCAGTACTTC
>-|-|TRBJ2-7|TRBV30
CAWSVGLEQYF
TGTGCCTGGAGTGTGGGGCTCGAGCAGTACTTC
>-|-|TRBJ1-6|TRBV20-1
CSASRQGGSPLHF
TGCAGTGCTAGTAGGCAGGGTGGTTCACCCCTCCACTTT
>TRBD1|-|TRBJ2-6|TRBV9
CASSLTQGTRASGANVLTF
TGTGCCAGCAGCCTTACACAGGGGACAAGGGCCTCTGGGGCCAACGTCCTGACTTTC
>-|-|TRBJ1-5|TRBV3-1/TRBV3-2
CASSHRDSNQPQHF
TGTGCCAGCAGCCATAGAGATAGCAATCAGCCCCAGCATTTT
>-|-|TRBJ1-2|TRBV19
CASSRSVARTTHGYTF
TGTGCCAGTAGTCGCTCAGTGGCGCGGACTACCCATGGCTACACCTTC
>TRBD2|-|TRBJ2-1|TRBV13
CASSPRLAAYNEQFF
TGTGCCAGCAGCCCCCGGCTAGCGGCTTACAATGAGCAGTTCTTC
>-|-|TRBJ1-6|TRBV2
CASSGRYGLEALHF
TGTGCCAGCAGTGGACGATACGGTTTGGAGGCCCTCCACTTT
>TRBD2|once|TRBJ2-7|TRBV30
CAWRRLAPTGPYEQYF
TGTGCCTGGAGAAGACTAGCACCAACCGGCCCCTACGAGCAGTACTTC
>-|-|TRBJ2-6|TRBV11-2
CASSPWGDYHSGANVLTF
TGTGCCAGCAGCCCGTGGGGGGATTACCATTCTGGGGCCAACGTCCTGACTTTC
>-|-|TRBJ2-5|TRBV7-2
CASSWTQGETQYF
TGTGCCAGCAGCTGGACCCAGGGGGAGACCCAGTACTTC
>-|-|TRBJ1-4|TRBV2
CASSGGPLGDEKLFF
TGTGCCAGCAGTGGGGGACCCCTGGGGGATGAAAAACTGTTTTTT
>-|-|TRBJ2-7|TRBV9
CASSEGAGYEQYF
TGTGCCAGCAGTGAAGGGGCGGGCTACGAGCAGTACTTC